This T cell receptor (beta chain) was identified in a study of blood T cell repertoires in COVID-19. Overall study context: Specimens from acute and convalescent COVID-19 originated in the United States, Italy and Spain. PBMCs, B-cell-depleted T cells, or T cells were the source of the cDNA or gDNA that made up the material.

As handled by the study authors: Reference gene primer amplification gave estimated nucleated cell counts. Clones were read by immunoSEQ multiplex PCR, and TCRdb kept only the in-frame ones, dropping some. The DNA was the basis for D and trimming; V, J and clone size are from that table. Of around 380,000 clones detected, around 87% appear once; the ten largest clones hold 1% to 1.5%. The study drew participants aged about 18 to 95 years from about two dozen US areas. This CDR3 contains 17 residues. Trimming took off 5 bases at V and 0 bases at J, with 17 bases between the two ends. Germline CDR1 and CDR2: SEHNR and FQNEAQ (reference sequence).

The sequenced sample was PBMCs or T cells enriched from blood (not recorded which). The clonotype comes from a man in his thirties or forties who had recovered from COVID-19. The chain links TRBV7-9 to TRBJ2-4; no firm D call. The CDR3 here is CASSPMRLSLAKNIQYF. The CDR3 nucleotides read TGTGCCAGCAGCCCAATGAGGCTTTCCTTAGCCAAAAACATTCAGTACTTC. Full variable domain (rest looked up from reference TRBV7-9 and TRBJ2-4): DTGVSQNPRHKITKRGQNVTFRCDPISEHNRLYWYRQTLGQGPEFLTYFQNEAQLEKSRLLSDRFSAERPKGSFSTLEIQRTEQGDSAMYLCASSPMRLSLAKNIQYFGAGTRLSVL.